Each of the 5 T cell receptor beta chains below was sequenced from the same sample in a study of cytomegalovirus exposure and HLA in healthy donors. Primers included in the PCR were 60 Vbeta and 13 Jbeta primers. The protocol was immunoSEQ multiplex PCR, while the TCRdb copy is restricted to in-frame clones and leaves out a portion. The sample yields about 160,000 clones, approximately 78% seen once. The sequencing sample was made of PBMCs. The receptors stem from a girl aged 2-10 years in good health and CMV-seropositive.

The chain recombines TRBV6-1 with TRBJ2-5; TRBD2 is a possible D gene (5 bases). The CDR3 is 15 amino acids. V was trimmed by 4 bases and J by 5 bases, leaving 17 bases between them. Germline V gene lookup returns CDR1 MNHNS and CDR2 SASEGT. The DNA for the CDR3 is TGTGCCAGCAGTGGAGGGCCAGCGGAAGCGGAGACCCAGTACTTC. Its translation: CASSGGPAEAETQYF.

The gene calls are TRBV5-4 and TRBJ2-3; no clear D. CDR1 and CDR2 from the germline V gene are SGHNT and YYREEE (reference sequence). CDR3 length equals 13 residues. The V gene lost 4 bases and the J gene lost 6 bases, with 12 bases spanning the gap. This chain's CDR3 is CASSPGDSDTQYF. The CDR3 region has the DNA TGTGCCAGCAGCCCCGGAGATTCCGATACGCAGTATTTT.

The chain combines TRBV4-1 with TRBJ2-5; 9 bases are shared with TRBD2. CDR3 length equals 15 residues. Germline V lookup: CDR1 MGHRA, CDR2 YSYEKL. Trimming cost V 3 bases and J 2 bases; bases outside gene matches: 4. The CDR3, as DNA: TGCGCCAGCAGCCACCGACTAGCGGTACAAGAGACCCAGTACTTC. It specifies CASSHRLAVQETQYF.

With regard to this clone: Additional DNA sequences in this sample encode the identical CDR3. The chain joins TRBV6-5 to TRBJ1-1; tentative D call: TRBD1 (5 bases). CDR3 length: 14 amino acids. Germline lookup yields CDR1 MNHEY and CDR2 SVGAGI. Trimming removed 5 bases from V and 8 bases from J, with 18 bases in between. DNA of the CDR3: TGTGCCAGCAGTCTCCTCGGGGGGACTAACGAAGCTTTCTTT. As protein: CASSLLGGTNEAFF.

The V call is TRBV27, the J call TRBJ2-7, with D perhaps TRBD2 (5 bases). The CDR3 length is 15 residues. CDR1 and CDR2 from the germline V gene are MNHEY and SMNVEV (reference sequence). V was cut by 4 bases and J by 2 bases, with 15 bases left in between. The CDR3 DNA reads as TGTGCCAGCAGTTCCATGGAAGCGGATCCCTACGAGCAGTACTTC. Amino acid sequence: CASSSMEADPYEQYF.